This is a list of T cell receptor beta chains from one sample in a study of cytomegalovirus exposure and HLA in healthy donors. Repertoires were generated with immunoSEQ multiplex PCR, while TCRdb's copy carries only in-frame clones and drops some. The table has roughly 120,000 clones, 65% to 85% seen once. Sequenced material: PBMCs. All receptors come from a man between 50 and 59 years old in good health and CMV-seronegative. Both conserved end residues are part of each CDR3. Each record gives: V gene, D gene, clone size, J gene, CDR3 DNA, CDR3 protein. A D gene is named only where the DNA matches it firmly. For some rows the clone size is stated as once, few or many, or as a class when expanded; others skip it.

V: TRBV28; D: TRBD1; size: few; J: TRBJ2-7; DNA: TGTGCCAGCAGCGAGACAGGGATTCCCTCCTACGAGCAGTACTTC; CDR3: CASSETGIPSYEQYF
V: TRBV4-3; D: -; size: -; J: TRBJ2-7; DNA: TGCGCCAGCAGCCAGGACACCTCCTACGAGCAGTACTTC; CDR3: CASSQDTSYEQYF
V: TRBV7-2; D: -; size: -; J: TRBJ2-3; DNA: TGTGCCAGCAGCCCCAACTTCTTGGGGCCAGATACGCAGTATTTT; CDR3: CASSPNFLGPDTQYF
V: TRBV5-1; D: -; size: -; J: TRBJ1-2; DNA: TGCGCCAGCAGCTTGTTGGGCGTGACCTATGGCTACACCTTC; CDR3: CASSLLGVTYGYTF
V: TRBV5-5; D: TRBD2; size: -; J: TRBJ2-1; DNA: TGTGCCAGCAGCTTGGTGGGACTAGCGGGGAATGAGCAGTTCTTC; CDR3: CASSLVGLAGNEQFF
V: TRBV6-5; D: -; size: -; J: TRBJ1-5; DNA: TGTGCCAGCAGCACGGGAAATCAGCCCCAGCATTTT; CDR3: CASSTGNQPQHF
V: TRBV28; D: TRBD1; size: -; J: TRBJ2-7; DNA: TGTGCCAGCAGTTCCCCAGGGGGCAAGCAGTACTTC; CDR3: CASSSPGGKQYF
V: TRBV11-2; D: -; size: -; J: TRBJ2-3; DNA: TGTGCCAGCAGCTTAGCAGGAGCGGCCAACACAGATACGCAGTATTTT; CDR3: CASSLAGAANTDTQYF
V: TRBV5-6; D: TRBD2; size: -; J: TRBJ2-7; DNA: TGTGCCAGCAGCTTCGGCGGGGGGCTCGAGCAGTACTTC; CDR3: CASSFGGGLEQYF
V: TRBV18; D: -; size: few; J: TRBJ1-1; DNA: TGTGCCAGCTCACTTAGACAGCGACCGAACACTGAAGCTTTCTTT; CDR3: CASSLRQRPNTEAFF
V: TRBV6-5; D: -; size: -; J: TRBJ2-7; DNA: TGTGCCAGCAGTTACGACGCCCGGGGGGCCACCTACGAGCAGTACTTC; CDR3: CASSYDARGATYEQYF
V: TRBV6-6; D: -; size: few; J: TRBJ2-3; DNA: TGTGCCAGCAGCCCCGGCAGGGCCTACACAGATACGCAGTATTTT; CDR3: CASSPGRAYTDTQYF
V: TRBV11-2; D: -; size: -; J: TRBJ1-1; DNA: TGTGCCAGCAGCTTTAGGCCGGGGAGGGGATGGACTGAAGCTTTCTTT; CDR3: CASSFRPGRGWTEAFF
V: TRBV13; D: -; size: -; J: TRBJ2-7; DNA: TGTGCCAGCAGCTCGAGGGGGGGCTCTCATTACGAGCAGTACTTC; CDR3: CASSSRGGSHYEQYF
V: TRBV10-3; D: -; size: -; J: TRBJ2-3; DNA: TGTGCCATCAGTGAGGGGCCCGAAGATTTTTACACAGATACGCAGTATTTT; CDR3: CAISEGPEDFYTDTQYF
V: TRBV27; D: -; size: few; J: TRBJ2-7; DNA: TGTGCCAGCAGTTTATTTCCGGGGGACTACGAGCAGTACTTC; CDR3: CASSLFPGDYEQYF
V: TRBV28; D: -; size: -; J: TRBJ1-5; DNA: TGTGCCAGCAGCTACTACCCTCCCCAGCCCCAGCATTTT; CDR3: CASSYYPPQPQHF
V: TRBV5-1; D: TRBD1; size: -; J: TRBJ1-2; DNA: TGCGCCAGCAGCTTGACAGGGGGCTATGGCTACCCCTTC; CDR3: CASSLTGGYGYPF
V: TRBV7-9; D: -; size: -; J: TRBJ1-2; DNA: TGTTCCAGCAGCTTAGCGAGGCGACTCGATCTTTCCTATGGCTACACCTTC; CDR3: CSSSLARRLDLSYGYTF
V: TRBV10-3; D: -; size: -; J: TRBJ1-2; DNA: TGTGCCATCAGTGCCCCGCCGGGGAACTATGGCTACACCTTC; CDR3: CAISAPPGNYGYTF
V: TRBV27; D: -; size: -; J: TRBJ2-1; DNA: TGTGCCAGCAGTTTATCGTCTCCTACAGGGACAAGCTACAATGAGCAGTTCTTC; CDR3: CASSLSSPTGTSYNEQFF
V: TRBV9; D: TRBD1; size: few; J: TRBJ2-5; DNA: TGTGCCAGCAGCGTAGAAGAGACAGGGGGTTCACAGGAGACCCAGTACTTC; CDR3: CASSVEETGGSQETQYF
V: TRBV11-2; D: TRBD1; size: -; J: TRBJ2-7; DNA: TGTGCCAGCAGCCCCGGGACAGGGTTCTACGAGCAGTACTTC; CDR3: CASSPGTGFYEQYF
V: TRBV4-1; D: -; size: -; J: TRBJ2-7; DNA: TGCGCCAGCAGCCCCCTTCAGGACAACGACGAGCAGTACTTC; CDR3: CASSPLQDNDEQYF
V: TRBV28; D: -; size: -; J: TRBJ2-5; DNA: TGTGCCAGCGGAGACCTAGAGTACCAAGAGACCCAGTACTTC; CDR3: CASGDLEYQETQYF
V: TRBV9; D: TRBD1; size: few; J: TRBJ1-2; DNA: TGTGCCAGCAGCGTAGGAGGGACAGGGGGCTACACCTTC; CDR3: CASSVGGTGGYTF
V: TRBV7-2; D: TRBD1; size: -; J: TRBJ1-1; DNA: TGTGCCAGCAGTCCCTACAGGGGCAACACTGAAGCTTTCTTT; CDR3: CASSPYRGNTEAFF
V: TRBV4-3; D: -; size: few; J: TRBJ2-3; DNA: TGCGCCAGCAGCCAAGAGGCTGACAGGCTTGGAGATACGCAGTATTTT; CDR3: CASSQEADRLGDTQYF
V: TRBV29-1; D: -; size: -; J: TRBJ1-1; DNA: TGCAGCGCTGCTCTGGGAGGTCTCGAGTCTGAAGCTTTCTTT; CDR3: CSAALGGLESEAFF
V: TRBV19; D: TRBD1; size: -; J: TRBJ2-7; DNA: TGTGCCAGTAGACAGGGGGGAACCTACGAGCAGTACTTC; CDR3: CASRQGGTYEQYF
V: TRBV6-6; D: TRBD1; size: -; J: TRBJ1-3; DNA: TGTGCCAGCACCGGACAGGGGGGAAACACCATATATTTT; CDR3: CASTGQGGNTIYF
V: TRBV29-1; D: TRBD2; size: -; J: TRBJ2-1; DNA: TGCAGCGTTGGGCGGACTAGCGTTAGCAGTGAGCAGTTCTTC; CDR3: CSVGRTSVSSEQFF
V: TRBV5-1; D: -; size: -; J: TRBJ1-1; DNA: TGCGCCAGCAGCTTGGTTAACAGGGTCACTGAAGCTTTCTTT; CDR3: CASSLVNRVTEAFF
V: TRBV6-1; D: -; size: -; J: TRBJ1-2; DNA: TGTGCCAGCAGTGAAATCCGGGGGACGGGATATGGCTACACCTTC; CDR3: CASSEIRGTGYGYTF
V: TRBV7-2; D: TRBD2; size: -; J: TRBJ2-1; DNA: TGTGCCAGCAGCGCCGGGCTAGCGGGAGTGACTGAGCAGTTCTTC; CDR3: CASSAGLAGVTEQFF
V: TRBV7-9; D: -; size: few; J: TRBJ1-1; DNA: TGTGCCAGCAGCCCCGGGCCAGGGCCGAACACTGAAGCTTTCTTT; CDR3: CASSPGPGPNTEAFF
V: TRBV7-2; D: -; size: -; J: TRBJ2-3; DNA: TGTGCCAGCAGCTTAGTAGGCGGGGCGAGGGCAGATACGCAGTATTTT; CDR3: CASSLVGGARADTQYF
V: TRBV6-6; D: -; size: once; J: TRBJ2-5; DNA: TGTGCCAGCAGTCCCCATCCGGGGCAAGAGACCCAGTACTTC; CDR3: CASSPHPGQETQYF
V: TRBV4-2; D: -; size: -; J: TRBJ1-1; DNA: TGTGCCAGCAGCCAGGTTACAGGGCCCCGAAACACTGAAGCTTTCTTT; CDR3: CASSQVTGPRNTEAFF
V: TRBV5-6; D: -; size: -; J: TRBJ1-2; DNA: TGTGCCAGCATGAAGGGGGTCTACTATGGCTACACCTTC; CDR3: CASMKGVYYGYTF
V: TRBV27; D: -; size: -; J: TRBJ1-4; DNA: TGTGCCAGCAGTACAGTGGTGCATGAAAAACTGTTTTTT; CDR3: CASSTVVHEKLFF
V: TRBV9; D: TRBD1; size: -; J: TRBJ1-1; DNA: TGTGCCAGCAGCCCCCGGACAGGCTTGAACACTGAAGCTTTCTTT; CDR3: CASSPRTGLNTEAFF
V: TRBV29-1; D: -; size: few; J: TRBJ1-2; DNA: TGCAGCGCCACAGGAGCCTCGGAAGGCTACACCTTC; CDR3: CSATGASEGYTF
V: TRBV18; D: TRBD1; size: -; J: TRBJ2-7; DNA: TGTGCCAGCTCAGCCGGACAGGTACACGAGCAGTACTTC; CDR3: CASSAGQVHEQYF
V: TRBV28; D: -; size: -; J: TRBJ1-1; DNA: TGTGCCAGCAGGATGACAGACTGTGAAGCTTTCTTT; CDR3: CASRMTDCEAFF